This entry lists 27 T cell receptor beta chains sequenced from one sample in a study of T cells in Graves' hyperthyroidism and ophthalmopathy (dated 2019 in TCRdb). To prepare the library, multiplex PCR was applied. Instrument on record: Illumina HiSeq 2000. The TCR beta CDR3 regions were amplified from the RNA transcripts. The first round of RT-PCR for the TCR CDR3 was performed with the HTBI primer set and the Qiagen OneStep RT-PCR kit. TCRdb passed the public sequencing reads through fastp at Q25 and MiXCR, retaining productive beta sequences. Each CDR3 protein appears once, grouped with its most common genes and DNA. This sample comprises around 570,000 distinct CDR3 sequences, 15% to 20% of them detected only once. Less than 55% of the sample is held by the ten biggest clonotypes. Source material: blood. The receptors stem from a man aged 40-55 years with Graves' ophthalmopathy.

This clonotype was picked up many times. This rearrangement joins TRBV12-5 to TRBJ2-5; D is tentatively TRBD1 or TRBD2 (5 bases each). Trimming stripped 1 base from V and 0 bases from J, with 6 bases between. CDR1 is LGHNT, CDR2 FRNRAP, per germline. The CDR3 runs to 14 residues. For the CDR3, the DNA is TGTGCTAGTGGTTTGGGGGGGTACCAAGAGACCCAGTACTTC. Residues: CASGLGGYQETQYF.

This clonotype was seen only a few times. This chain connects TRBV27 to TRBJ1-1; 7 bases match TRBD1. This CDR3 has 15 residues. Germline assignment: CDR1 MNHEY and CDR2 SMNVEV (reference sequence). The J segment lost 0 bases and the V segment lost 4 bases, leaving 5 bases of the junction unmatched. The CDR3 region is CASSSQTGLNTEAFF. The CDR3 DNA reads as TGTGCCAGCAGTTCCCAGACAGGGTTGAACACTGAAGCTTTCTTT.

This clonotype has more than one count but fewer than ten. The CDR3 nucleotides are TGTGCCAGCAGCGGGACAGGGGATCAAGAGACCCAGTACTTC. It codes for CASSGTGDQETQYF. The chain employs TRBV3-1 and TRBJ2-5, with 10 bases identical to TRBD1. Germline V gene data show CDR1 as LGHDT and CDR2 as YNNKEL (reference sequence). The CDR3 consists of 14 residues. V gave up 5 bases and J gave up 2 bases; unmatched junction bases: 2.

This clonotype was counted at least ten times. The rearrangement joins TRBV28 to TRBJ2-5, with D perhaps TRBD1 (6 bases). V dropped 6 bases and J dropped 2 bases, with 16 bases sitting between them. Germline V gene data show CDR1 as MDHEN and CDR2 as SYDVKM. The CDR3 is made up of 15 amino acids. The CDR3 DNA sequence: TGTGCCAGCAGCCCAAGGGGGATGGCACAAGAGACCCAGTACTTC. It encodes CASSPRGMAQETQYF.

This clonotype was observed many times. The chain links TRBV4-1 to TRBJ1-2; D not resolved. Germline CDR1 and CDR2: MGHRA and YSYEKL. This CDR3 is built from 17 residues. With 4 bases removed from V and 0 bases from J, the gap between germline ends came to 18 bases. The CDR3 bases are TGCGCCAGCAGCCCGTCCCCAGCGATGGGAGCTAACTATGGCTACACCTTC. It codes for CASSPSPAMGANYGYTF.

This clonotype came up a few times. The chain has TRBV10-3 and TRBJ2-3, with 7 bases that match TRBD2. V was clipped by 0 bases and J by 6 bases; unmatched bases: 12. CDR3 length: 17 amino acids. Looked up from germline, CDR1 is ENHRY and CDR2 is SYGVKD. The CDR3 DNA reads TGTGCCATCAGTGAGTCGAAGACGGGGGGATTCATGGATACGCAGTATTTT. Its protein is CAISESKTGGFMDTQYF.

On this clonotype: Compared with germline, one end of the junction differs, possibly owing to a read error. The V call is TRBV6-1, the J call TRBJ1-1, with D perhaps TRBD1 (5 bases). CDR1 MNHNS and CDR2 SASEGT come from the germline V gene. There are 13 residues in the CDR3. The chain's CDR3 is CTSSPGTAIEAFF. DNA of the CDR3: TGTACCAGCAGTCCCGGGACTGCAATTGAAGCTTTCTTT.

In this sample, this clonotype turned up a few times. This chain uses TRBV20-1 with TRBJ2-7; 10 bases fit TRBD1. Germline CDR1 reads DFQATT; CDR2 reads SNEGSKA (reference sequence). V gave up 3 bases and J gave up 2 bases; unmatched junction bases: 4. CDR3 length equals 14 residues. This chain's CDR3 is CSARPGQGTYEQYF. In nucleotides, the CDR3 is TGCAGTGCTAGGCCGGGACAGGGGACCTACGAGCAGTACTTC.

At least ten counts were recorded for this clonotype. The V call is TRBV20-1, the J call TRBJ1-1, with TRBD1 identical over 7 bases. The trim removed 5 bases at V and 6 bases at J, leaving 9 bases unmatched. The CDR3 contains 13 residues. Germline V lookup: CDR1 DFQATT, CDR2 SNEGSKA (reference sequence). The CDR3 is CSAPGTVGPEAFF. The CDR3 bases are TGCAGTGCTCCCGGGACAGTCGGACCTGAAGCTTTCTTT.

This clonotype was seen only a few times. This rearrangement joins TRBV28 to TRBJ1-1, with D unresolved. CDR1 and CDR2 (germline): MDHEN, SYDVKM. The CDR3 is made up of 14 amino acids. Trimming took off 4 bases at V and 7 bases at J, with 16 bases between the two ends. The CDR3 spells CASSSRSVYIEAFF. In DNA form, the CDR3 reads TGTGCCAGCAGTTCTAGGTCGGTGTATATTGAAGCTTTCTTT.

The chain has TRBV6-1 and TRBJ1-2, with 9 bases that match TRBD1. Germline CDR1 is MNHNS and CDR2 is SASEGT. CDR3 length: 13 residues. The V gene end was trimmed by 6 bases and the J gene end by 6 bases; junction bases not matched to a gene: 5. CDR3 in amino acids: CASRQGAQDGYTF. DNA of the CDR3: TGTGCCAGCAGACAGGGGGCGCAAGATGGCTACACCTTC.

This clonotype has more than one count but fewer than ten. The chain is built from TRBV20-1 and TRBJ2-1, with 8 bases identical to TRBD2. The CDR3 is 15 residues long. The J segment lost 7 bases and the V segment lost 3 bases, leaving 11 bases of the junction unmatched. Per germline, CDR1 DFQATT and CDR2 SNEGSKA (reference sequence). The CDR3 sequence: CSARTGTRSLNEQFF. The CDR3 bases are TGCAGTGCTAGGACCGGGACTAGAAGTTTGAATGAGCAGTTCTTC.

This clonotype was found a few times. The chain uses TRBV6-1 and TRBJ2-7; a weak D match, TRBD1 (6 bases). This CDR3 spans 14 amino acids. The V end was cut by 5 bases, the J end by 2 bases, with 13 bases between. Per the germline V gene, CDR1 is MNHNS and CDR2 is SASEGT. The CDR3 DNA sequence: TGTGCCAGCAGTCTCGACAGGCCAGCCTACGAGCAGTACTTC. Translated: CASSLDRPAYEQYF.

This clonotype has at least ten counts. Here the CDR3 DNA reads TGTGCCAGCAGCTTAGCGCAGGGACTAGCGAATGAGCAGTTCTTC. It specifies CASSLAQGLANEQFF. The chain has TRBV7-2 and TRBJ2-1; 10 bases agree with TRBD2. This CDR3 is 15 amino acids long. The V gene end was trimmed by 0 bases and the J gene end by 7 bases; junction bases not matched to a gene: 3. In germline, CDR1 is SGHTA, CDR2 FQGNSA.

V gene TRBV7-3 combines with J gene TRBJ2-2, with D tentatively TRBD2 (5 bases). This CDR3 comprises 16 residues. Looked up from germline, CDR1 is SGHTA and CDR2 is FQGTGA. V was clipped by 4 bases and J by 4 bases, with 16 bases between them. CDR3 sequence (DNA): TGTGCCAGCAGCTCTCACACTTCCCGGGGCACCGGGGAGCTGTTTTTT. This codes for CASSSHTSRGTGELFF.

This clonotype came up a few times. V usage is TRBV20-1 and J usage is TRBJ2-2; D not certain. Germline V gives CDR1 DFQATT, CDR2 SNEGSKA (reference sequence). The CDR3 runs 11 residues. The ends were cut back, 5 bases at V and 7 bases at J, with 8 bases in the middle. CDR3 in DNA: TGCAGTGCTGGTCCGGTCGGGGAGCTGTTTTTT. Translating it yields CSAGPVGELFF.

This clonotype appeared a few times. CDR3 in amino acids: CASRTRQGLGETGELFF. The CDR3 bases are TGTGCCAGCAGAACCAGACAGGGCCTAGGGGAGACCGGGGAGCTGTTTTTT. The chain joins TRBV2 to TRBJ2-2, with TRBD1 identical over 7 bases. Per the germline V gene, CDR1 is SNHLY and CDR2 is FYNNEI. After removal of 6 bases from V and 5 bases from J, the junction contained 15 bases not matched to a gene. This CDR3 is built from 17 residues.

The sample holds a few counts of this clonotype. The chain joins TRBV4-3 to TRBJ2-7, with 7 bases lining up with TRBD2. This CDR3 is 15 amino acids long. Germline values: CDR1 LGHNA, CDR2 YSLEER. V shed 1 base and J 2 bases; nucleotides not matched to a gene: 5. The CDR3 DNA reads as TGCGCCAGCAGCCAAGGGGAGGGCGCAGCCTACGAGCAGTACTTC. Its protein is CASSQGEGAAYEQYF.

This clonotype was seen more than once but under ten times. This chain's CDR3 is CASSQGQSREQYF. CDR3 bases: TGTGCCAGCAGCCAGGGACAGTCGCGTGAGCAGTACTTC. The rearrangement joins TRBV7-2 to TRBJ2-7, with TRBD1 matching 7 bases. Germline V lookup: CDR1 SGHTA, CDR2 FQGNSA. V shed 5 bases and J 7 bases; nucleotides not matched to a gene: 8. The CDR3 spans 13 residues.

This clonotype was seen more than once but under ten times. The CDR3 DNA reads as TGTGCCAGCAGCCCACTAGCGGGGGAAGGGGAGCAGTACTTC. As protein: CASSPLAGEGEQYF. The chain combines TRBV11-1 with TRBJ2-7; 11 nucleotides align to TRBD2. V was pared by 5 bases and J by 7 bases, with 7 bases of the junction left unmatched. Germline V gives CDR1 SGHAT, CDR2 FQDESV (reference sequence). This CDR3 spans 14 amino acids.

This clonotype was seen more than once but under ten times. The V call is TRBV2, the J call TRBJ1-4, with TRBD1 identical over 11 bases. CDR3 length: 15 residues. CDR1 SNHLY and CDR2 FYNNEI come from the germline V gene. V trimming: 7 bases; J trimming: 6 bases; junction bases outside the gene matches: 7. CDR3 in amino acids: CASKLDRGPHEKLFF. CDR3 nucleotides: TGTGCCAGCAAGCTGGACAGGGGGCCCCATGAAAAACTGTTTTTT.

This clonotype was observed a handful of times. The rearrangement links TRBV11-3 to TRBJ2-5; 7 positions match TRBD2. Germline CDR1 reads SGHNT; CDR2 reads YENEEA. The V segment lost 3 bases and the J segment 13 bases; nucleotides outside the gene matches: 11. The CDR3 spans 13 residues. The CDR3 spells CASSLAPGRGRYF. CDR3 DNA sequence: TGTGCCAGCAGCTTGGCCCCGGGGAGGGGACGGTACTTC.

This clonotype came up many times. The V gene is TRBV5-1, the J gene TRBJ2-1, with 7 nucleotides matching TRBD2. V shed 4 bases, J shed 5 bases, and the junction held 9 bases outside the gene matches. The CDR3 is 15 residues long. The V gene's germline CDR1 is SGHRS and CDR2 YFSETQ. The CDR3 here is CASSQWTSINNEQFF. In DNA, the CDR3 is TGCGCCAGCAGCCAATGGACTAGTATAAACAATGAGCAGTTCTTC.

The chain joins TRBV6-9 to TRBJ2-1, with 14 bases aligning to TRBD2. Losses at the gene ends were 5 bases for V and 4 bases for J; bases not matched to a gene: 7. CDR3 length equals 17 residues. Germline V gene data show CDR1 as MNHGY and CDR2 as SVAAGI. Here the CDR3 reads CASSHGLAGGYYNEQFF. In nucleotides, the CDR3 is TGTGCCAGCAGTCATGGACTAGCGGGGGGCTATTACAATGAGCAGTTCTTC.

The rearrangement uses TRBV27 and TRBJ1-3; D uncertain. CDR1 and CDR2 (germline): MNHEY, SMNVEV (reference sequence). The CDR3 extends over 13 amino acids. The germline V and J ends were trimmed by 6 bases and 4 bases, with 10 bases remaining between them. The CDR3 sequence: CASSPNGGNTIYF. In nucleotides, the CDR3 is TGTGCCAGCAGCCCAAACGGGGGAAACACCATATATTTT.

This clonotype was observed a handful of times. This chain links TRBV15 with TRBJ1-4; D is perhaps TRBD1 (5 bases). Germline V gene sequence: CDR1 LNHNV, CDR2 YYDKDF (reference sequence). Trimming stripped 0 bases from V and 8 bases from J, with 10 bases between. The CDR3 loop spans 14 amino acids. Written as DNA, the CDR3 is TGTGCCACCAGCAGAGATAGGACATGGGAAAAACTGTTTTTT. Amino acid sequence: CATSRDRTWEKLFF.

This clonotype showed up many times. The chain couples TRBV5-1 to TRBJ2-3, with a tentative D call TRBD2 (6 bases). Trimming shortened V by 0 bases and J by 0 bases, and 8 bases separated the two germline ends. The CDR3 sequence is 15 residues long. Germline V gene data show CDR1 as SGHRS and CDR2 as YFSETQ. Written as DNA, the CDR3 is TGCGCCAGCAGCTTGGCCGGGACTAGCACAGATACGCAGTATTTT. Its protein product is CASSLAGTSTDTQYF.